The 19 T cell receptor beta chains in this list originate from one sample, sequenced in a study of T cells after yellow fever vaccination. TCRdb re-derived calls from the 5' RACE reads in MiXCR, one entry per CDR3 protein. The sample has fewer than 500,000 distinct CDR3 sequences; 18% are singletons. Sequenced here: PBMCs, sampled before the yellow fever booster vaccination. These TCRs come from a man aged 18-30 years who received the YFV17D yellow fever vaccine.

There are a few counts of this clonotype. The chain combines TRBV18 with TRBJ1-1; D ambiguous. Germline V gene sequence: CDR1 KGHSH, CDR2 LQKENI. Trimming cost V 3 bases and J 4 bases, with 9 bases left between them. The CDR3 covers 13 residues. CDR3 DNA sequence: TGTGCCAGCTCACCGGGGTGGGCCACTGAAGCTTTCTTT. It is translated as CASSPGWATEAFF.

The rearrangement links TRBV4-2 to TRBJ2-6, with D perhaps given as TRBD1 or TRBD2 (5 bases each). Trimming cost V 0 bases and J 1 base, with 10 bases left between them. The CDR3 has 17 residues. CDR1 is LGHNA, CDR2 YNFKEQ, per germline. CDR3 region: CASSQDDWGSGANVLTF. CDR3 coding DNA: TGTGCCAGCAGCCAAGATGATTGGGGGTCTGGGGCCAACGTCCTGACTTTC.

The V call is TRBV6-6, the J call TRBJ2-7; D is ambiguous. CDR1 MNHNY and CDR2 SVGAGI come from the germline V gene (reference sequence). V was cut by 2 bases and J by 6 bases, with 8 bases left in between. This CDR3 has 12 amino acids. In DNA, the CDR3 is TGTGCCAGCAGTTACCCGTCGCCCGAGCAGTACTTC. It yields the protein CASSYPSPEQYF.

The rearrangement joins TRBV3-1 to TRBJ2-3; either TRBD1 or TRBD2 may supply D (6 bases each). This CDR3 comprises 14 residues. From germline, CDR1 is LGHDT and CDR2 YNNKEL (reference sequence). V was shortened by 8 bases and J by 0 bases, with 12 bases between the two germline ends. CDR3 sequence (DNA): TGTGCCAGCGAGTCGGGGGCGAGCACAGATACGCAGTATTTT. Translated, it gives CASESGASTDTQYF.

V gene TRBV6-5 combines with J gene TRBJ1-1; no definite D call. Germline CDR1 reads MNHEY; CDR2 reads SVGAGI. With 7 bases removed from V and 1 base from J, the gap between germline ends came to 10 bases. The CDR3 covers 13 residues. CDR3 sequence: CASTYGRNTEAFF. The CDR3 DNA is TGTGCCAGCACCTACGGCAGGAACACTGAAGCTTTCTTT.

The V and J genes are TRBV7-3 and TRBJ2-1; TRBD2 matches 8 bases. There are 13 residues in the CDR3. Per germline, CDR1 SGHTA and CDR2 FQGTGA. The V gene end was trimmed by 5 bases and the J gene end by 10 bases; junction bases not matched to a gene: 7. In nucleotides, the CDR3 is TGTGCCAGCAGCCCCCGGACTAGCAGCGAGCAGTTCTTC. It is translated as CASSPRTSSEQFF.

The CDR3: CAARDRLHEQYF. In DNA, the CDR3 is TGTGCCGCCCGGGACAGGCTCCACGAGCAGTACTTC. V is TRBV10-3 and J is TRBJ2-7, with 8 positions matching TRBD1. Unmatched junction bases numbered 8, after V lost 11 bases and J lost 5 bases. CDR1 and CDR2 from the germline V gene are ENHRY and SYGVKD. This CDR3 spans 12 amino acids.

This clonotype was picked up a small number of times. The rearrangement joins TRBV9 to TRBJ1-2; possible D gene TRBD1, 6 bases. Germline V gene sequence: CDR1 SGDLS, CDR2 YYNGEE. Deletions cut 0 bases from V and 6 bases from J, with 15 bases between. This CDR3 comprises 15 residues. The CDR3 bases are TGTGCCAGCAGCGTAGATCCAGGGGCGGAACATGGCTACACCTTC. This translates into CASSVDPGAEHGYTF.

The chain joins TRBV4-3 to TRBJ1-2; perhaps TRBD1 as D (6 bases). The CDR3 covers 15 residues. Germline V gives CDR1 LGHNA, CDR2 YSLEER. The germline V and J ends were trimmed by 3 bases and 2 bases, with 13 bases remaining between them. The CDR3 DNA sequence: TGCGCCAGCAGCCAGCAAGAGCAGGGGAACTATGGCTACACCTTC. Translation: CASSQQEQGNYGYTF.

This clonotype has a count of ten or more. CDR3 sequence: CSVREDSLFTPLHF. The CDR3 region has the DNA TGCAGCGTTCGGGAGGATTCTCTATTCACCCCCCTCCACTTT. The chain has TRBV29-1 and TRBJ1-6; D unclear. V shed 5 bases and J shed 13 bases, with 21 bases lying between them. The CDR3 length is 14 residues. Germline assignment: CDR1 SQVTM and CDR2 ANQGSEA.

Ten or more counts support this clonotype. V is TRBV7-2 and J is TRBJ2-3; no definite D call. The germline V gene encodes CDR1 SGHTA and CDR2 FQGNSA. This CDR3 has 13 amino acids. Between the trimmed V and J ends, which lost 0 bases and 11 bases, there was a span of 12 bases. This CDR3 reads CASSLAPAVLQYF. The CDR3 coding sequence is TGTGCCAGCAGCTTAGCGCCGGCGGTTTTGCAGTATTTT. Looking up the rest from reference TRBV7-2 and TRBJ2-3 gives the full variable domain: GAGVSQSPSNKVTEKGKDVELRCDPISGHTALYWYRQSLGQGLEFLIYFQGNSAPDKSGLPSDRFSAERTGGSVSTLTIQRTQQEDSAVYLCASSLAPAVLQYFGPGTRLTVL.

This clonotype has a count of ten or more. This chain links TRBV3-1 with TRBJ2-1; no reliable D call. CDR1 LGHDT and CDR2 YNNKEL come from the germline V gene (reference sequence). The V end lost 4 bases, the J end lost 3 bases, and 10 bases lay between the germline ends. CDR3 length: 14 residues. CDR3 residues: CASSPRPNYNEQFF. As DNA, the CDR3 is TGTGCCAGCAGCCCGAGGCCTAACTACAATGAGCAGTTCTTC.

DNA of the CDR3: TGCGCCAGCAGCTTGGTCCAGGACTACAATGAGCAGTTCTTC. Amino acid sequence: CASSLVQDYNEQFF. The V and J genes are TRBV5-1 and TRBJ2-1, with D uncertain. Trimming took off 0 bases at V and 3 bases at J, with 7 bases between the two ends. This CDR3 has 14 amino acids. Germline lookup yields CDR1 SGHRS and CDR2 YFSETQ.

The chain links TRBV7-2 to TRBJ2-5; TRBD2 might be the D (7 bases). This CDR3 region has 15 residues. Trimming stripped 6 bases from V and 0 bases from J, with 14 bases between. Germline lookup yields CDR1 SGHTA and CDR2 FQGNSA. CDR3 DNA sequence: TGTGCCAGCAGTTTGACGGGGGGCCACCAAGAGACCCAGTACTTC. This translates into CASSLTGGHQETQYF.

This clonotype has more than one count but fewer than ten. V and J are TRBV12-3 or TRBV12-4 and TRBJ2-1, with 11 bases matching TRBD2. The J segment lost 7 bases and the V segment lost 3 bases, leaving 5 bases of the junction unmatched. The CDR3 totals 15 residues. The CDR3 DNA reads TGTGCCAGCAGTTTTCTTAGCGGGGGGGTAAATGAGCAGTTCTTC. This gives the protein CASSFLSGGVNEQFF.

This clonotype has just a few counts. This rearrangement joins TRBV5-4 to TRBJ2-7; 8 bases align to TRBD1. The CDR3 extends over 14 amino acids. The germline gives CDR1 SGHNT, CDR2 YYREEE (reference sequence). V was clipped by 4 bases and J by 0 bases; unmatched bases: 3. Here the CDR3 DNA reads TGTGCCAGCAGCCGGACAGGGAGCTCCTACGAGCAGTACGTC. Its protein is CASSRTGSSYEQYV.

This clonotype was seen only once. V and J are TRBV6-2 or TRBV6-3 and TRBJ2-1; 7 positions match TRBD2. The CDR3 length is 14 residues. Germline CDR1 and CDR2: MNHEY and SVGEGT. The ends lost 5 bases at V and 7 bases at J; junction bases unmatched: 8. Here the CDR3 DNA reads TGTGCCAGCAGTAGCAGGGAGGGGAGGAATGAGCAGTTCTTC. This encodes CASSSREGRNEQFF.

This clonotype was counted only a few times. This sequence joins TRBV3-1 and TRBJ2-5, with TRBD2 matching over 7 bases. Looked up from germline, CDR1 is LGHDT and CDR2 is YNNKEL (reference sequence). The CDR3 runs to 14 residues. V lost 2 bases to trimming and J lost 4 bases; unmatched junction nucleotides: 4. DNA for the CDR3: TGTGCCAGCAGCCAAAGACTAGCCCCAGAGACCCAGTACTTC. This encodes CASSQRLAPETQYF.

This clonotype was counted between two and nine times. The chain employs TRBV10-3 and TRBJ2-5, with TRBD2 identical over 13 bases. The germline V gene has CDR1 ENHRY and CDR2 SYGVKD. CDR3 length: 14 residues. Trimming at V came to 6 bases and at J to 9 bases, leaving 7 bases not matched to a gene. CDR3 DNA sequence: TGTGCCATCAGACAAGGACTAGCGGGGGAGGCCCAGTACTTC. Translating gives CAIRQGLAGEAQYF.